This TCR beta chain came from a study of blood T cell repertoires in COVID-19. The table lists this clone with a few counts. There are 17 residues in the CDR3. V gave up 4 bases and J gave up 4 bases; unmatched junction bases: 5. Germline CDR1 is MNHNS and CDR2 is SASEGT. Sequencing used immunoSEQ multiplex PCR; TCRdb keeps in-frame clones, though not all of them. The table records approximately 200,000 clones, almost 90% of them present only once. The V gene is TRBV6-1, the J gene TRBJ2-4, with 15 bases that match TRBD2. Sequenced input: peripheral blood. The sequence was obtained from a man between 18 and 29 years old with active or convalescent COVID-19. The CDR3 loop is CASSALGTSGGKNIQYF. CDR3 sequence (DNA): TGTGCCAGCAGTGCGCTCGGGACTAGCGGGGGGAAAAACATTCAGTACTTC.